This T cell receptor (beta chain) appears in the sequencing data of a study of Graves' ophthalmopathy and Graves' hyperthyroidism. As the template, RNA transcripts were used to amplify TCR beta CDR3 regions. In the first round, RT-PCR was carried out with HTBI primers, and a multiplex PCR formed the second round. TCRdb used MiXCR to reprocess the multiplex PCR reads, holding one entry per CDR3 protein. Altogether about 390,000 distinct CDR3 sequences are present, 15% to 20% being singletons, with the ten largest covering around 2.4%. CDR1 is SGDLS and CDR2 is YYNGEE in the germline V gene. Trimming cost V 4 bases and J 1 base, with 11 bases left between them. This CDR3 is 14 amino acids long. PBMCs were density-gradient isolated from 10 ml fresh blood. The sample holds many counts of this clonotype. Its antigen is unidentified. Regarding the study as a whole: The study's model predicted ophthalmopathy progression at over 55% sensitivity and 72% to 75% specificity.

The gene calls are TRBV9 and TRBJ1-1; D call uncertain. Material for sequencing was peripheral blood. This sequence was found in an adult woman with stable Graves' hyperthyroidism. CDR3 amino acids: CASSPSVGNTEAFF. CDR3 sequence (DNA): TGTGCCAGCAGCCCCTCCGTCGGGAACACTGAAGCTTTCTTT.